This T cell receptor beta chain was obtained from a study of shared T cell receptors in the human thymus. With V trimmed by 4 bases and J by 5 bases, 2 bases remained unmatched. This CDR3 region has 15 residues. CDR1 and CDR2 from the germline V gene are SGHAT and FQNNGV. Repertoires were generated with immunoSEQ multiplex PCR, while TCRdb's copy carries only in-frame clones and drops some. The sample records 500,000 to 550,000 clones, more than 75% being singletons. This sample was also put to use in a study of human thymus T cells. This second report adds: Resections from corrective heart surgery supplied the thymus tissue. It looked as if thymic and blood repertoires used V and J genes in a biased way. What related research reported was that thymic repertoires overlapped highly among unrelated individuals.

Sequenced sample: thymocytes. This TCR was sampled from a boy under three years old with a congenital heart defect. This chain connects TRBV11-2 to TRBJ2-1; 13 bases match TRBD2. Here the CDR3 DNA reads TGTGCCAGCAGCTGGGGACTAGCGGGAAACAATGAGCAGTTCTTC. This sequence encodes CASSWGLAGNNEQFF. Full variable domain (rest looked up from reference TRBV11-2 and TRBJ2-1): EAGVAQSPRYKIIEKRQSVAFWCNPISGHATLYWYQQILGQGPKLLIQFQNNGVVDDSQLPKDRFSAERLKGVDSTLKIQPAKLEDSAVYLCASSWGLAGNNEQFFGPGTRLTVL.